One sample yielded the 27 T cell receptor beta chains listed below, sequenced in a study of neurological immune-mediated disorders. Via MiXCR, TCRdb re-called the 5' RACE reads, giving one row per CDR3 protein. This table holds 55,000 to 70,000 distinct CDR3 sequences, over 9.5% found once. Specimen: PBMCs. The receptors were sampled from a man between 60 and 70 years old in good health.

Ten or more counts support this clonotype. The J gene is TRBJ2-2, the V gene TRBV15; no firm D call. V lost 1 base and J lost 6, with 9 bases in between. The germline V gene encodes CDR1 LNHNV and CDR2 YYDKDF (reference sequence). There are 14 residues in the CDR3. CDR3 in amino acids: CATSRVDKAGELFF. The CDR3 region has the DNA TGTGCCACCAGCAGAGTGGATAAGGCCGGGGAGCTGTTTTTT.

A few counts support this clonotype. This chain uses TRBV28 with TRBJ2-7, with a weak D call TRBD1 (6 bases). Trimming left V 2 bases short and J 6 bases short, with 17 bases between. Germline V gene data show CDR1 as MDHEN and CDR2 as SYDVKM. This CDR3 spans 15 amino acids. CDR3 residues: CASSLIRAGVREQYF. For the CDR3, the DNA is TGTGCCAGCAGTTTAATTCGGGCAGGGGTTCGCGAGCAGTACTTC.

This clonotype was seen at least ten times. The CDR3 here is CASSDQGAAESSTDTQYF. For the CDR3, the DNA is TGTGCCAGCAGCGACCAGGGTGCGGCGGAATCTAGCACAGATACGCAGTATTTT. The chain is built from TRBV9 and TRBJ2-3; D may be TRBD1 (5 bases). This CDR3 has 18 amino acids. Trimming removed 3 bases at V and 0 bases at J, with 20 bases between. Germline-derived CDR1 and CDR2 are SGDLS and YYNGEE.

The table lists this clonotype with many counts. This chain uses TRBV2 with TRBJ2-5; the match to TRBD2 covers 13 bases. The CDR3 covers 17 residues. With 7 bases clipped from V and 1 base from J, the junction kept 9 bases outside the gene matches. CDR1 is SNHLY and CDR2 is FYNNEI in the germline V gene. The CDR3 reads CASTESRTSGSQETQYF. The CDR3 region has the DNA TGTGCCAGCACCGAAAGCAGGACTAGCGGGAGCCAAGAGACCCAGTACTTC. Based on the CDR3 plus reference TRBV2 and TRBJ2-5, the full variable domain is EPEVTQTPSHQVTQMGQEVILRCVPISNHLYFYWYRQILGQKVEFLVSFYNNEISEKSEIFDDQFSVERPDGSNFTLKIRSTKLEDSAMYFCASTESRTSGSQETQYFGPGTRLLVL.

This clonotype is labeled medium-sized. DNA for the CDR3: TGTGCCACCAGTCGGGACAGGTCCATGAATCAGCCCCAGCATTTT. Its protein is CATSRDRSMNQPQHF. This rearrangement joins TRBV15 to TRBJ1-5; 8 bases map to TRBD1. The CDR3 is made up of 15 amino acids. The germline V gene has CDR1 LNHNV and CDR2 YYDKDF (reference sequence). Trimming took 6 bases from V and 4 from J; bases not matched to a gene: 8.

This clonotype was counted only a few times. A much larger clone differs from this one at a single base, so this may be a read error. This chain uses TRBV7-6 with TRBJ2-7; D unclear. The ends were cut back, 4 bases at V and 7 bases at J, with 14 bases in the middle. This CDR3 is built from 13 residues. Germline assignment: CDR1 SGHVS and CDR2 FNYEAQ. The CDR3 spells CASSSNSFGEQYF. DNA for the CDR3: TGTGCCAGCAGCTCGAACAGCTTCGGGGAGCAGTACTTC.

There are many counts of this clonotype. The chain employs TRBV12-3 or TRBV12-4 and TRBJ2-5, with D hard to call. The CDR3 length is 13 residues. V was trimmed by 3 bases and J by 5 bases, leaving 10 bases between them. Written as DNA, the CDR3 is TGTGCCAGCAGTTTTCCTGGCGTCGAGACCCAGTACTTC. Amino acids: CASSFPGVETQYF.

This clonotype showed up many times. V is TRBV5-1 and J is TRBJ2-7, with 9 bases aligning to TRBD1. This CDR3 contains 15 residues. CDR1 and CDR2 (germline): SGHRS, YFSETQ. V trimming: 5 bases; J trimming: 2 bases; junction bases outside the gene matches: 8. Written as DNA, the CDR3 is TGCGCCAGCAGAAAAAGACAGGGGGATCCCTACGAGCAGTACTTC. Encoded protein: CASRKRQGDPYEQYF.

This clonotype was seen at least ten times. The chain couples TRBV3-1 to TRBJ1-1; D gene ambiguous. V was pared by 0 bases and J by 2 bases, with 7 bases between. This CDR3 region has 14 residues. The germline CDR1 and CDR2 sequences are LGHDT and YNNKEL (reference sequence). CDR3 sequence (DNA): TGTGCCAGCAGCCAAGATCTGCGAAACACTGAAGCTTTCTTT. Encoded protein: CASSQDLRNTEAFF.

This clonotype has ten or more counts. The V call is TRBV6-2 or TRBV6-3, the J call TRBJ1-1, with D uncertain. The CDR3 totals 11 residues. Germline assignment: CDR1 MNHEY and CDR2 SVGEGT. Trimming shortened V by 6 bases and J by 5 bases, and 7 bases separated the two germline ends. CDR3 in DNA: TGTGCCAGCAGCCTGGGGACTGAAGCTTTCTTT. This codes for CASSLGTEAFF.

This clonotype was seen many times. J is TRBJ1-2 and V is TRBV11-2; D may be TRBD1 (6 bases). Per germline, CDR1 SGHAT and CDR2 FQNNGV. V was pared by 5 bases and J by 4 bases, with 17 bases between. This CDR3 is 15 amino acids long. CDR3 DNA: TGTGCCAGCAGCCCGCCGGGGGGGCGCGGCTATGGCTACACCTTC. It yields the protein CASSPPGGRGYGYTF.

In its sample, this clonotype was seen many times. Here the CDR3 reads CASSLVLTNTGELFF. In nucleotides, the CDR3 is TGCGCCAGCAGCTTAGTATTAACGAACACCGGGGAGCTGTTTTTT. The chain has TRBV4-1 and TRBJ2-2, with no clear D. Trimming removed 5 bases from V and 0 bases from J, with 10 bases in between. Per germline, CDR1 MGHRA and CDR2 YSYEKL. This CDR3 is 15 amino acids long.

This clonotype was seen many times. The rearrangement uses TRBV5-1 and TRBJ1-1; TRBD1 might be the D (5 bases). V was pared by 1 base and J by 4 bases, with 14 bases between. Germline assignment: CDR1 SGHRS and CDR2 YFSETQ. The CDR3 has 15 residues. This CDR3 reads CASSLLGERGTEAFF. The CDR3 DNA reads TGCGCCAGCAGCTTGCTAGGGGAGAGGGGCACTGAAGCTTTCTTT. The full variable domain, with the rest looked up from reference TRBV5-1 and TRBJ1-1, is KAGVTQTPRYLIKTRGQQVTLSCSPISGHRSVSWYQQTPGQGLQFLFEYFSETQRNKGNFPGRFSGRQFSNSRSEMNVSTLELGDSALYLCASSLLGERGTEAFFGQGTRLTVV.

The chain links TRBV14 to TRBJ2-3; unclear D gene. This CDR3 spans 13 amino acids. Trimming removed 5 bases at V and 3 bases at J, with 9 bases between. From germline, CDR1 is SGHDN and CDR2 FVKESK. Here the CDR3 reads CASSTHLTDTQYF. The CDR3 bases are TGTGCCAGCAGCACTCACTTGACAGATACGCAGTATTTT.

As concerns this clonotype: The junction and the germline gene differ at one end; a read error may be behind it. CDR3: CARSELEVYGYTF. The DNA for the CDR3 is TGTGCCAGAAGTGAGCTAGAAGTATATGGCTACACCTTC. This sequence joins TRBV6-1 and TRBJ1-2, with unresolved D. Germline V lookup: CDR1 MNHNS, CDR2 SASEGT. The CDR3 runs 13 residues.

CDR3 sequence (DNA): TGTGCCTGGAAGGCCCTCTCTAACTATGGCTACACCTTC. It is translated as CAWKALSNYGYTF. The chain recombines TRBV30 with TRBJ1-2; D remains ambiguous. Germline V gene data show CDR1 as GTSNPN and CDR2 as SVGIG (reference sequence). The V end lost 4 bases, the J end lost 0 bases, and 9 bases lay between the germline ends. This CDR3 has 13 residues.

This clonotype has ten or more counts. This chain uses TRBV7-8 with TRBJ1-5; D unresolved. V was trimmed by 5 bases and J by 9 bases, leaving 11 bases between them. Germline assignment: CDR1 SGHVS and CDR2 FQNEAQ. The CDR3 length is 12 residues. The CDR3 DNA reads as TGTGCCAGCAGCCCCACCGGAAGGCCCCAGCATTTT. It codes for CASSPTGRPQHF. The whole variable domain, remainder taken from reference TRBV7-8 and TRBJ1-5, is GAGVSQSPRYKVAKRGQDVALRCDPISGHVSLFWYQQALGQGPEFLTYFQNEAQLDKSGLPSDRFFAERPEGSVSTLKIQRTQQEDSAVYLCASSPTGRPQHFGDGTRLSIL.

This clonotype was counted ten times or more. The rearrangement joins TRBV9 to TRBJ2-3; D is possibly TRBD1 or TRBD2 (6 bases each). Looked up from germline, CDR1 is SGDLS and CDR2 is YYNGEE. This CDR3 comprises 12 residues. Trimming removed 3 bases at V and 8 bases at J, with 10 bases between. The CDR3 loop is CASSDRGRTQYF. CDR3 DNA: TGTGCCAGCAGCGACCGGGGGCGTACGCAGTATTTT.

This clonotype has at least ten counts. For the CDR3, the DNA is TGTGCCAGCAGCCAACGGGGTAGGAGAGCCTATAATTCACCCCTCCACTTT. This gives the protein CASSQRGRRAYNSPLHF. The V gene is TRBV11-2, the J gene TRBJ1-6; the D is unclear. Trimming shortened V by 5 bases and J by 2 bases, and 16 bases separated the two germline ends. Looked up from germline, CDR1 is SGHAT and CDR2 is FQNNGV. This CDR3 comprises 17 residues.

The V gene is TRBV7-8, the J gene TRBJ2-5; 7 nucleotides match TRBD1. Germline assignment: CDR1 SGHVS and CDR2 FQNEAQ. V gave up 3 bases and J gave up 4 bases; unmatched junction bases: 8. The CDR3 runs 15 residues. The CDR3 reads CASSFLDRVGETQYF. DNA of the CDR3: TGTGCCAGCAGCTTCCTAGACAGGGTAGGAGAGACCCAGTACTTC.

This clonotype was recorded many times. The rearrangement uses TRBV15 and TRBJ2-3, with 8 bases matching TRBD2. J was trimmed by 6 bases and V by 0 bases; bases with no gene match: 8. Germline V gene sequence: CDR1 LNHNV, CDR2 YYDKDF (reference sequence). This CDR3 has 16 amino acids. The CDR3 sequence: CATSRDRRGAGDTQYF. DNA for the CDR3: TGTGCCACCAGCAGAGATCGGCGGGGGGCAGGGGATACGCAGTATTTT.

This clonotype showed up many times. The V gene is TRBV15, the J gene TRBJ2-6, with TRBD1 as a possible D gene (6 bases). The CDR3 covers 19 residues. The ends were cut back, 1 base at V and 0 bases at J, with 16 bases in the middle. Germline V gene data show CDR1 as LNHNV and CDR2 as YYDKDF (reference sequence). In DNA, the CDR3 is TGTGCCACCAGCAGAGCCTTGACAGGCATTACCTCTGGGGCCAACGTCCTGACTTTC. Its protein is CATSRALTGITSGANVLTF.

This clonotype was counted ten times or more. The chain couples TRBV25-1 to TRBJ2-5; 9 bases align to TRBD1. Germline V lookup: CDR1 MGHDK, CDR2 SYGVNS. The V segment lost 6 bases and the J segment 5 bases; nucleotides outside the gene matches: 4. This CDR3 region has 13 residues. The CDR3 is CASRGGTGETQYF. The CDR3 region has the DNA TGTGCCAGCAGAGGCGGGACAGGGGAGACCCAGTACTTC. Full variable domain (missing parts from reference TRBV25-1 and TRBJ2-5): EADIYQTPRYLVIGTGKKITLECSQTMGHDKMYWYQQDPGMELHLIHYSYGVNSTEKGDLSSESTVSRIRTEHFPLTLESARPSHTSQYLCASRGGTGETQYFGPGTRLLVL.

This clonotype has a count of ten or more. The junction and the germline gene differ at one end; a read error may be behind it. V and J are TRBV4-3 and TRBJ1-6; a weak D match, TRBD1 (5 bases). The CDR3 spans 18 residues. Germline assignment: CDR1 LGHNA and CDR2 YSLEER. The CDR3 DNA is TGCGCCAGCAGCCAAACCCTCCGGGGCCGGGGCTATAATTCGCCCCTCCACTTT. Its translation is CASSQTLRGRGYNSPLHF.

This clonotype appeared many times. The chain joins TRBV12-3 or TRBV12-4 to TRBJ2-1; 13 positions match TRBD2. The CDR3 length is 15 residues. The V segment lost 3 bases and the J segment 7 bases; nucleotides outside the gene matches: 3. CDR3 nucleotides: TGTGCCAGCAGTTTTGGACTAGCGGGGGTTAATGAGCAGTTCTTC. Translated: CASSFGLAGVNEQFF.

This clonotype was recorded many times. The rearrangement joins TRBV7-2 to TRBJ2-5; 10 bases are shared with TRBD2. Germline CDR1 reads SGHTA; CDR2 reads FQGNSA. V trimming: 3 bases; J trimming: 4 bases; junction bases outside the gene matches: 5. This CDR3 contains 15 residues. CDR3 DNA: TGTGCCAGCAGCTTCAGCGGGGGGGCCCTAGAGACCCAGTACTTC. Translation: CASSFSGGALETQYF. The full variable domain, in which reference TRBV7-2 and TRBJ2-5 provide the parts outside the CDR3, is GAGVSQSPSNKVTEKGKDVELRCDPISGHTALYWYRQSLGQGLEFLIYFQGNSAPDKSGLPSDRFSAERTGGSVSTLTIQRTQQEDSAVYLCASSFSGGALETQYFGPGTRLLVL.

This clonotype was observed at least ten times. V usage is TRBV10-3 and J usage is TRBJ2-7; 10 nucleotides align to TRBD1. Per the germline V gene, CDR1 is ENHRY and CDR2 is SYGVKD. With 11 bases clipped from V and 5 bases from J, the junction kept 21 bases outside the gene matches. This CDR3 spans 17 amino acids. The CDR3 spells CAVSPGQGKSRQDEQYF. The DNA of the CDR3 is TGTGCCGTATCACCGGGACAGGGGAAATCAAGACAGGACGAGCAGTACTTC.